What follows describes a single T cell receptor (beta chain). Compared with germline, one end of the junction differs, possibly owing to a read error. Using immunoSEQ multiplex PCR, the repertoire was profiled, and TCRdb retains in-frame clones only, with some absent. Here the sample spans over 65,000 clones, roughly 98% being singletons. This record comes from a study of technical replicates of blood from a handful of donors. The sequenced material came from T cells isolated from PBMCs. The clonotype originates from a human donor in good health.

CDR3 loop: CASSPQGQRQETQYF. The CDR3 coding sequence is TGTGCTAGCAGCCCCCAAGGGCAGCGGCAAGAGACCCAGTACTTC. The chain couples TRBV7-7 to TRBJ2-5, with D possibly TRBD2 on 5 matching bases. Germline V lookup: CDR1 SSHAT, CDR2 FNYEAQ (reference sequence). The CDR3 has 15 amino acids.